This T cell receptor (beta chain) emerged from a study of regulatory T cells in long-lasting Graves disease. The study's findings and limits: More public clonotypes were shared by persistent patients (about 2,700) than by new patients (about 970).

In regard to this clonotype: Its specificity is unknown.

In building TCR beta libraries, iRepertoire HTBI primers were used together with Arm-PCR of CDR3 regions. Via MiXCR, TCRdb re-called the multiplex PCR reads, giving one row per CDR3 protein. The sample has 600,000 to 800,000 distinct CDR3 sequences, about 32% seen once. The CDR3 extends over 14 amino acids. The germline CDR1 and CDR2 sequences are SGHRS and YFSETQ. Trimming cost V 7 bases and J 5 bases, with 18 bases left between them. Sample time point: persistent/refractory GD, antithyroid drugs over 5 years with positive TRAb. Following extraction of RNA from PBMCs, that RNA was used to make the TCR library. The patients included were those that came from an endocrinology department in Xi'an, China. EDTA tubes collected 7.5 to 9 milliliters of peripheral blood.

The sequence came from a female donor with Graves disease. Here the sequenced sample was peripheral blood mononuclear cells (PBMCs), taken when the disease was refractory, from a patient treated with antithyroid drugs. The chain joins TRBV5-1 to TRBJ1-1, with D maybe TRBD1 (6 bases). This CDR3 reads CASAPIRGATEAFF. DNA of the CDR3: TGCGCCAGCGCCCCTATTCGGGGGGCGACTGAAGCTTTCTTT.